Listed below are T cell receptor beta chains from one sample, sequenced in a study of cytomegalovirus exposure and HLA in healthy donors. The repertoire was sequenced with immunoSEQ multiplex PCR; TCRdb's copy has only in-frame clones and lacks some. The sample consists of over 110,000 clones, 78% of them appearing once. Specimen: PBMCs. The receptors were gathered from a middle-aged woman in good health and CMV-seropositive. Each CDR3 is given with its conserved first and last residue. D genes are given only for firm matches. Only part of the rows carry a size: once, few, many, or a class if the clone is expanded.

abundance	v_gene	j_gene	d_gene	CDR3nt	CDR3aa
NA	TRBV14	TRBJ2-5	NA	TGTGCCAGCAGCCAAGGGCTAGAAGAGTACTTC	CASSQGLEEYF
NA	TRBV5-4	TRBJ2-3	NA	TGTGCCAGCAGCCTGCCCGGGTTAGCAGAAGATACGCAGTATTTT	CASSLPGLAEDTQYF
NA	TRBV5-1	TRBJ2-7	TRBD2	TGCGCCAGCAGCCTAGCGGCTACCTACGAGCAGTACTTC	CASSLAATYEQYF
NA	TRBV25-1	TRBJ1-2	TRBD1	TGTGCCAGCAGTAAACAGGGGCTCGGGGTCTATGGCTACACCTTC	CASSKQGLGVYGYTF
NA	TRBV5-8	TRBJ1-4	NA	TGTGCCAGCAGTTTCGATGAAAAACTGTTTTTT	CASSFDEKLFF
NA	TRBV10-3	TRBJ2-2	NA	TGTGCCATCAGTGATGGACTGACCACCGGGGAGCTGTTTTTT	CAISDGLTTGELFF
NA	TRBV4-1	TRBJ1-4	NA	TGTGCCAGCAGCCAAGGGGGAAACCGGGGAAATGAAAAACTGTTTTTT	CASSQGGNRGNEKLFF
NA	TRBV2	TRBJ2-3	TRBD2	TGTGCCAGCAGATCGGGGCAGTGGGAGGGCAGCGCAGATACGCAGTATTTT	CASRSGQWEGSADTQYF
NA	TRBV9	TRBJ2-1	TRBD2	TGTGCCAGCAGCCAGACTAGCGGGACCTACAATGAGCAGTTCTTC	CASSQTSGTYNEQFF
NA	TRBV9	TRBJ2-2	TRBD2	TGTGCCAGCAGCCCTCCTAGCGGGAGCGACACCGGGGAGCTGTTTTTT	CASSPPSGSDTGELFF
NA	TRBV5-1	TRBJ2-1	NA	TGCGCCAGCAGCGCGCAGGGGCGTTACAATGAGCAGTTCTTC	CASSAQGRYNEQFF
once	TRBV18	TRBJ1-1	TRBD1	TGTGCCAGCTCACCAGGTGACAGGGGGGTAATGGGAGAAGCTTTCTTT	CASSPGDRGVMGEAFF
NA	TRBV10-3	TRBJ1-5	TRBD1	TGTGCCATCAGTGACACAGGGGGAGTGGGCAATCAGCCCCAGCATTTT	CAISDTGGVGNQPQHF
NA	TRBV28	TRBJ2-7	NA	TGTGCCAGCAGTTTACAGGGGTACGAGCAGTACTTC	CASSLQGYEQYF
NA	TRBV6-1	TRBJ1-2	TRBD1	TGTGCCAGCAGACAGGGGGCGACTTCCTACTATGGCTACACCTTC	CASRQGATSYYGYTF
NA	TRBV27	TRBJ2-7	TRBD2	TGTGCCAGCAGCCGCCGGACTAGCGGGAGTTACGAGCAGTACTTC	CASSRRTSGSYEQYF
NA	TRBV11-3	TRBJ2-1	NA	TGTGCCAGCAGCTTAGTAGGGGGTTTCAATGAGCAGTTCTTC	CASSLVGGFNEQFF
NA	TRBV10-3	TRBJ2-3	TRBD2	TGTGCCATCAGTATTAGCGGGTCTAGCACAGATACGCAGTATTTT	CAISISGSSTDTQYF
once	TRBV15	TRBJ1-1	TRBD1	TGTGCCACCAGAACTACCGGGACAGACACTGAAGCTTTCTTT	CATRTTGTDTEAFF
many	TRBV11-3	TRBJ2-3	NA	TGTGCCAGCAGCATTTCATTTGATACGCAGTATTTT	CASSISFDTQYF
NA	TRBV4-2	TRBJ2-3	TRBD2	TGTGCCAGCAGCCAAGAGGCACTAGCGGGAGCAGATACGCAGTATTTT	CASSQEALAGADTQYF
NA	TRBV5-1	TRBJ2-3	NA	TGCGCCAGCAGCACCGGACAGTCTAGCACAGATACGCAGTATTTT	CASSTGQSSTDTQYF
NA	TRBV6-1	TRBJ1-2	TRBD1	TGTGCCAGCCGCGACCGGGACAGGGCTTATGGCTACACCTTC	CASRDRDRAYGYTF
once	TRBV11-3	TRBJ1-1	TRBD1	TGTGCCAGCAGGACAGGGGTTCCGAACACTGAAGCTTTCTTT	CASRTGVPNTEAFF
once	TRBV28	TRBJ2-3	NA	TGTGCCAGCAGTTTCAGACCCAACCGAGGCGAGGCGGGTAAAGATACGCAGTATTTT	CASSFRPNRGEAGKDTQYF
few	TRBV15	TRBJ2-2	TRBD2	TGTGCCACCAGCAGAGTTCCAGCGGGAGGGAACACCGGGGAGCTGTTTTTT	CATSRVPAGGNTGELFF
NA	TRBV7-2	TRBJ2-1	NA	TGTGCCAGCAGCTCTTCTAGCTCCTACAATGAGCAGTTCTTC	CASSSSSSYNEQFF
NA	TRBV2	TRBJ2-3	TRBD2	TGTGCCAGCAGTGTGGTAGCGGGAGAGTCAGATACGCAGTATTTT	CASSVVAGESDTQYF
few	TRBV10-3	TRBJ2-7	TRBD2	TGTGCCATCAGTGAGGCTAGCGGGCGGGGCCCCGGCGAGCAGTACTTC	CAISEASGRGPGEQYF
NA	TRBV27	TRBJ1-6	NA	TGTGCCAGCAGTGATGCGGGCGCCTATAATTCACCCCTCCACTTT	CASSDAGAYNSPLHF
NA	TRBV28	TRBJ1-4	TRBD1	TGTGCCAGCAGGTTTACGCCGGGACAGACTAATGAAAAACTGTTTTTT	CASRFTPGQTNEKLFF
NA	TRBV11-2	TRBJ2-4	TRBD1	TGTGCCAGCAGCCTCGGGGGACAGGGCATTCAGTACTTC	CASSLGGQGIQYF
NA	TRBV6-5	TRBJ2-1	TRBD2	TGTGCCAGCAGTTATAAACTAGCGGGAGACGATGAGCAGTTCTTC	CASSYKLAGDDEQFF
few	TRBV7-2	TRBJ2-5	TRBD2	TGTGCCAGCAGCTTCCCTAGCGGGGATATACAAGAGACCCAGTACTTC	CASSFPSGDIQETQYF
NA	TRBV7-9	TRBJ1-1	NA	TGTTCCAGCAGCACCCACAGCCAGAACACTGAAGCTTTCTTT	CSSSTHSQNTEAFF